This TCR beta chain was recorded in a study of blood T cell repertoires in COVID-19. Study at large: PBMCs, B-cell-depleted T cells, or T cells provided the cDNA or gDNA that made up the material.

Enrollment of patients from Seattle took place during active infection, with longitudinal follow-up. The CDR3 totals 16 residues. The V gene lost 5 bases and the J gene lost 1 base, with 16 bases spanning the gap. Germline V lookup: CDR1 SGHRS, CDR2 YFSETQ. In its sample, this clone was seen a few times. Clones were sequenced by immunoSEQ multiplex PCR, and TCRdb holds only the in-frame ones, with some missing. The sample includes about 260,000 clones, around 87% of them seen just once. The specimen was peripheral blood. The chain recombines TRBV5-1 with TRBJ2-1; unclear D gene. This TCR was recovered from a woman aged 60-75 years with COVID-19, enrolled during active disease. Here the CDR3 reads CASRERVGRSYNEQFF. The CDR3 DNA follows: TGCGCCAGCAGGGAGCGTGTGGGTCGTTCCTACAATGAGCAGTTCTTC.